The 12 T cell receptor beta chains in this list originate from one sample, sequenced in a study of identical twins. TCRdb passed the 5' RACE reads through MiXCR, listing each CDR3 protein once. The sample shows approximately 690,000 distinct CDR3 sequences, roughly 6.2% of them seen only once. Sequencing input: naive T cells sorted from blood. The receptors derive from a man between 18 and 35 years old in good health.

Ten or more counts support this clonotype. J is TRBJ2-1 and V is TRBV12-3 or TRBV12-4, with unresolved D. The CDR3 totals 15 residues. V shed 4 bases and J shed 9 bases, with 19 bases lying between them. CDR3 DNA sequence: TGTGCCAGCAGTTCAAGGCCTCGAGGTTATGGTGAGCAGTTCTTC. Its translation is CASSSRPRGYGEQFF.

This clonotype has ten or more counts. The chain carries TRBV12-3 or TRBV12-4 and TRBJ2-1, with D perhaps TRBD2 (6 bases). The CDR3 has 13 amino acids. The V end was cut by 7 bases, the J end by 12 bases, with 19 bases between. The CDR3 DNA reads TGTGCCAGCACTAGACTAGGCGAGGTCGGGCAGTTCTTC. This codes for CASTRLGEVGQFF.

This clonotype was seen only a few times. The gene calls are TRBV6-6 and TRBJ1-1; D is unresolved. The germline gives CDR1 MNHNY, CDR2 SVGAGI (reference sequence). This CDR3 comprises 13 residues. V lost 7 bases, J lost 1 base, and 10 bases lay in between. CDR3 loop: CASNFVRNTEAFF. CDR3 nucleotides: TGTGCCAGCAACTTTGTGCGGAACACTGAAGCTTTCTTT.

This clonotype has just a few counts. The gene calls are TRBV4-1 and TRBJ2-3; no clear D. The germline V gene encodes CDR1 MGHRA and CDR2 YSYEKL. Trimming left V 0 bases short and J 9 bases short, with 10 bases between. CDR3 length: 13 amino acids. For the CDR3, the DNA is TGCGCCAGCAGCCAAGATTCGGGCCCGACGCAGTATTTT. Translation gives CASSQDSGPTQYF.

This chain links TRBV9 with TRBJ2-1; TRBD1 or TRBD2 may be the D gene (5 bases each). Trimming removed 0 bases at V and 3 bases at J, with 10 bases between. Germline assignment: CDR1 SGDLS and CDR2 YYNGEE. CDR3 length: 15 amino acids. The CDR3: CASSVGGDLYNEQFF. The DNA of the CDR3 is TGTGCCAGCAGCGTAGGTGGGGACCTCTACAATGAGCAGTTCTTC.

This clonotype was counted a few times. The chain is built from TRBV6-5 and TRBJ1-1, with D perhaps TRBD1 (5 bases). Germline CDR1 MNHEY, CDR2 SVGAGI. The CDR3 spans 19 residues. The V gene lost 0 bases and the J gene lost 0 bases, with 20 bases spanning the gap. In DNA, the CDR3 is TGTGCCAGCAGTTACTCGACGGGGCTCGGGGGGACCATGAACACTGAAGCTTTCTTT. Amino acids: CASSYSTGLGGTMNTEAFF.

In this sample, this clonotype turned up many times. The chain joins TRBV29-1 to TRBJ2-1; D uncertain. Trimming removed 5 bases at V and 5 bases at J, with 10 bases between. The CDR3 is made up of 12 amino acids. Looked up from germline, CDR1 is SQVTM and CDR2 is ANQGSEA. The CDR3 spells CSVKELHNEQFF. CDR3 bases: TGCAGCGTTAAGGAGCTACACAATGAGCAGTTCTTC.

In this sample, this clonotype turned up many times. CDR3 in DNA: TGTGCCACCAGCAGAGAGATAACAGGGATAGATACGCAGTATTTT. Translation gives CATSREITGIDTQYF. The chain joins TRBV15 to TRBJ2-3, with D maybe TRBD1 (6 bases). The V gene lost 0 bases and the J gene lost 5 bases, with 12 bases spanning the gap. CDR1 is LNHNV and CDR2 is YYDKDF in the germline V gene (reference sequence). This CDR3 contains 15 residues.

This clonotype occurred many times. The V and J genes are TRBV4-1 and TRBJ2-1, with D perhaps given as TRBD1 or TRBD2 (5 bases each). Germline V gene lookup returns CDR1 MGHRA and CDR2 YSYEKL. V lost 3 bases and J lost 14, with 17 bases in between. CDR3 length: 13 residues. CDR3 DNA: TGCGCCAGCAGCCACCCACGGGACGCAGCAAAGTTCTTC. It is translated as CASSHPRDAAKFF.

The chain recombines TRBV15 with TRBJ2-3; D gene unclear. The CDR3 is 14 amino acids. The V gene lost 0 bases and the J gene lost 3 bases, with 7 bases spanning the gap. The germline V gene encodes CDR1 LNHNV and CDR2 YYDKDF (reference sequence). The CDR3 DNA reads as TGTGCCACCAGCAGAGAAGGCCGGACAGATACGCAGTATTTT. As protein: CATSREGRTDTQYF. The full variable domain, rest sourced from reference TRBV15 and TRBJ2-3, is DAMVIQNPRYQVTQFGKPVTLSCSQTLNHNVMYWYQQKSSQAPKLLFHYYDKDFNNEADTPDNFQSRRPNTSFCFLDIRSPGLGDTAMYLCATSREGRTDTQYFGPGTRLTVL.

The gene calls are TRBV5-1 and TRBJ1-2; no clear D gene. This CDR3 region has 12 residues. The V gene lost 0 bases and the J gene lost 7 bases, with 7 bases spanning the gap. Germline-derived CDR1 and CDR2 are SGHRS and YFSETQ. The CDR3, as DNA: TGCGCCAGCAGCTTGGGGGAGAGTGGCTACACCTTC. As protein: CASSLGESGYTF.

There are many counts of this clonotype. The CDR3 sequence: CASSLGTIGPYEQYF. The CDR3, as DNA: TGCGCCAGCAGCCTGGGCACTATCGGTCCCTACGAGCAGTACTTC. This sequence joins TRBV4-3 and TRBJ2-7; D not certain. The CDR3 is made up of 15 amino acids. The germline V and J ends were trimmed by 4 bases and 2 bases, with 15 bases remaining between them. Germline V gene data show CDR1 as LGHNA and CDR2 as YSLEER.